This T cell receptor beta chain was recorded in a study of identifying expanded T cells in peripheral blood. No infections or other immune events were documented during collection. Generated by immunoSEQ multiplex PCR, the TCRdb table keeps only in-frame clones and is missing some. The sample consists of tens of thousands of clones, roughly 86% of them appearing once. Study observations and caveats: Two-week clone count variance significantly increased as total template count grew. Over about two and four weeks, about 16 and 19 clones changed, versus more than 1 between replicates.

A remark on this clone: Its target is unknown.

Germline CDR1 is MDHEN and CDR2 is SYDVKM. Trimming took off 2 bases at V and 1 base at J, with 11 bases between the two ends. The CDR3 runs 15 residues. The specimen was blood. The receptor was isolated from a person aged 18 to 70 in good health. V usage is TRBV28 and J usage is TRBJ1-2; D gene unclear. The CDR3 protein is CASSLEVEGNYGYTF. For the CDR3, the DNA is TGTGCCAGCAGTTTAGAGGTAGAGGGTAACTATGGCTACACCTTC.